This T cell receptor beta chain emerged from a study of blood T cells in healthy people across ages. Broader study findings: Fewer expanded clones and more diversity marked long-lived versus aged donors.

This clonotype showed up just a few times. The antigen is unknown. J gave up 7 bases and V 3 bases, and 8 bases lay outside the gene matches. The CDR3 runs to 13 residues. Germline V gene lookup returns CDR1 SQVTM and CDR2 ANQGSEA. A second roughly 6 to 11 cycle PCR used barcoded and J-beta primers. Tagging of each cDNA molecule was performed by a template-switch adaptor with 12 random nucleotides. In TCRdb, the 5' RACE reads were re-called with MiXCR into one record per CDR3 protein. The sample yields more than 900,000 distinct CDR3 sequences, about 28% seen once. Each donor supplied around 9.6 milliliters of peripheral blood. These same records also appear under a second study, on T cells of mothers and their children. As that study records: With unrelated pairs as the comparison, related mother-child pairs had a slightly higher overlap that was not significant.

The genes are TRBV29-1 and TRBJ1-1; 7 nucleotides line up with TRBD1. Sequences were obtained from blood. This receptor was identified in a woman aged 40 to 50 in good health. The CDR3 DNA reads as TGCAGCGTTGAGAAGGCAGGGGGGTTTGAAGCTTTCTTT. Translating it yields CSVEKAGGFEAFF. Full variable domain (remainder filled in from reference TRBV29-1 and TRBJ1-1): SAVISQKPSRDICQRGTSLTIQCQVDSQVTMMFWYRQQPGQSLTLIATANQGSEATYESGFVIDKFPISRPNLTFSTLTVSNMSPEDSSIYLCSVEKAGGFEAFFGQGTRLTVV.